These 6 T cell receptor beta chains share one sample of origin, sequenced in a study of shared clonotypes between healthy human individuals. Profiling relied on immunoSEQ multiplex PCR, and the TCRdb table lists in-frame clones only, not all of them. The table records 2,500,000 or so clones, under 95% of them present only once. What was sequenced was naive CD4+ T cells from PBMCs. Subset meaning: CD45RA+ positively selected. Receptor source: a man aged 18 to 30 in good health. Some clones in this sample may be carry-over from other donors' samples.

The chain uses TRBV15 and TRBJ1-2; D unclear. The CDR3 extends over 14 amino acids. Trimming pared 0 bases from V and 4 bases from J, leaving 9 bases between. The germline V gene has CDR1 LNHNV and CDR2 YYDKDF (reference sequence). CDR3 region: CATSREASSYGYTF. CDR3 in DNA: TGTGCCACCAGCAGAGAGGCAAGTTCCTATGGCTACACCTTC.

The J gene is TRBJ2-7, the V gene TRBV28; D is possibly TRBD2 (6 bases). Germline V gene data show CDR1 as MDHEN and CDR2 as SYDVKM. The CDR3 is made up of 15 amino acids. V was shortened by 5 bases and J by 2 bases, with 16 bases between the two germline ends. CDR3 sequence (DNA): TGTGCCAGCAGTCTTGGCGGGATGAACACCTACGAGCAGTACTTC. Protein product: CASSLGGMNTYEQYF.

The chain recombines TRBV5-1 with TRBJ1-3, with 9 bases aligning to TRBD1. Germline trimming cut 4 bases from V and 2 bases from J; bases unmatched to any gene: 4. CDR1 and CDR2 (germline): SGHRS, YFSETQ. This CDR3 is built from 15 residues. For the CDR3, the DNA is TGCGCCAGCAGCGGGGACAGGGAGCCTGGAAACACCATATATTTT. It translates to CASSGDREPGNTIYF.

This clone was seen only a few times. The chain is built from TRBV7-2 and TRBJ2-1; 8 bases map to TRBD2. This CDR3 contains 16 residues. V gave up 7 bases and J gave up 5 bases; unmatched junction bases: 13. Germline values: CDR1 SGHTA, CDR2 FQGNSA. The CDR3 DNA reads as TGTGCCAGCACGGTGGGGGGACTAGGAATAAACAATGAGCAGTTCTTC. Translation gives CASTVGGLGINNEQFF.

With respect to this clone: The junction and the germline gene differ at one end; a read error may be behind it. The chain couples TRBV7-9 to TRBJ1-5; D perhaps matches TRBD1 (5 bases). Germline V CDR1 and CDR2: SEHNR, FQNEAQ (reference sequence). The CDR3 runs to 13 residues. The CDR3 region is CATSRVEGQPQHF. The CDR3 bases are TGTGCCACCAGCAGGGTGGAGGGTCAGCCCCAGCATTTT.

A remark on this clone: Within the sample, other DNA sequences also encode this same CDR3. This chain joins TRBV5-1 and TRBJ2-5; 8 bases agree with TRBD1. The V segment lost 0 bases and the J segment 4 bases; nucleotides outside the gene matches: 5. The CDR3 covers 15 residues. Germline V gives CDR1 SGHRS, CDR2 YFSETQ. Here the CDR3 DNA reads TGCGCCAGCAGCTTGGGGCAGGGGGCGGTAGAGACCCAGTACTTC. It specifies CASSLGQGAVETQYF. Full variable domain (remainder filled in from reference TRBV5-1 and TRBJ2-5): KAGVTQTPRYLIKTRGQQVTLSCSPISGHRSVSWYQQTPGQGLQFLFEYFSETQRNKGNFPGRFSGRQFSNSRSEMNVSTLELGDSALYLCASSLGQGAVETQYFGPGTRLLVL.